This T cell receptor beta chain is drawn from a study of metastatic and nonmetastatic thyroid tumors. The entire patient cohort was treatment-naive prior to thyroid surgery. This clone appeared many times. From the PCR reads, TCRdb re-called clones with MiXCR. The table includes tens of thousands of clones, 24% detected once. This clonotype was obtained from a female donor with papillary thyroid cancer or a benign thyroid nodule (not recorded which). Some clones in this sample may be carry-over from other donors' samples. The sample taken for sequencing was tumor tissue.

DNA of the CDR3: TGTGCCAGCAGCTCGGCTGGGACTTTGGGAAACCAAGAGACCCAGTACTTC. It is translated as CASSSAGTLGNQETQYF. The rearrangement uses TRBV5-8 and TRBJ2-5; a weak D match, TRBD2 (6 bases). V was cut by 3 bases and J by 0 bases, with 18 bases left in between. This CDR3 spans 17 amino acids. Looked up from germline, CDR1 is SGHTS and CDR2 is YDEGEE. Drawing the rest from reference TRBV5-8 and TRBJ2-5, the complete variable domain is EAGVTQSPTHLIKTRGQQATLRCSPISGHTSVYWYQQALGLGLQFLLWYDEGEERNRGNFPPRFSGRQFPNYSSELNVNALELEDSALYLCASSSAGTLGNQETQYFGPGTRLLVL.